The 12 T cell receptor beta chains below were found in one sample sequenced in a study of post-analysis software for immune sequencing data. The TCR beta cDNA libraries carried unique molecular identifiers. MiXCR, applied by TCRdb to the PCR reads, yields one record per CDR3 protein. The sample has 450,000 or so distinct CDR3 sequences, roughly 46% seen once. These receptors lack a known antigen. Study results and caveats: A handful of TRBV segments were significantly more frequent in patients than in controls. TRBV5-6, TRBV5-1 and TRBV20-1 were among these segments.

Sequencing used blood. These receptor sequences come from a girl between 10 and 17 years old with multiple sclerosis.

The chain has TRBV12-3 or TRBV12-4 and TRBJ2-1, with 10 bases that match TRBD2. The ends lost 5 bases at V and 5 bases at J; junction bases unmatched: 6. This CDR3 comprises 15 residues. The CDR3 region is CASSPRLAGDNEQFF. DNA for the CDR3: TGTGCCAGCAGTCCCCGGCTAGCGGGAGACAATGAGCAGTTCTTC.

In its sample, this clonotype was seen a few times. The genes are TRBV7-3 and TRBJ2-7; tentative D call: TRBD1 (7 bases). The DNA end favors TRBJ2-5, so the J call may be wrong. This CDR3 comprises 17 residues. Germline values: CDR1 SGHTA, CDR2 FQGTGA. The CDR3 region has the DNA TGTGCCAGCAGCTTAAGGAGGGGGCTCCCGGGCAAAGAGACCCAGTACTTC. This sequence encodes CASSLRRGLPGKETQYF.

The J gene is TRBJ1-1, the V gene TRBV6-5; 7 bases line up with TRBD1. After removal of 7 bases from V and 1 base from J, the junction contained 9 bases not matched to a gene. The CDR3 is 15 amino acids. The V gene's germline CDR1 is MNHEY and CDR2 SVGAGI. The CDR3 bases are TGTGCCAGCACCCAAACAGGGGTAGGGAACACTGAAGCTTTCTTT. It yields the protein CASTQTGVGNTEAFF.

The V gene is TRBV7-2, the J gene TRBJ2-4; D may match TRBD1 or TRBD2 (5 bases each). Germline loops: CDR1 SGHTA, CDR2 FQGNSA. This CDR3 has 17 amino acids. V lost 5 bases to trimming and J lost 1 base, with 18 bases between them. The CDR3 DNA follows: TGTGCCAGCAGCCTCTGGGACGACGGCGGGGCCAAAAACATTCAGTACTTC. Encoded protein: CASSLWDDGGAKNIQYF.

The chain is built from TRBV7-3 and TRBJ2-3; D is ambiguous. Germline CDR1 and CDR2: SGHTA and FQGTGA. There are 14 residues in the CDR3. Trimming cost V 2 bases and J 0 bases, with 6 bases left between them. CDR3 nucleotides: TGTGCCAGCAGCTTACGGAGTAGCACAGATACGCAGTATTTT. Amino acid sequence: CASSLRSSTDTQYF.

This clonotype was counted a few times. CDR3 nucleotides: TGTGCCAGCGCTACAGGACTAGCGGGAGCCGGGGCCAACGTCCTGACTTTC. Translation gives CASATGLAGAGANVLTF. This chain links TRBV2 with TRBJ2-6; 13 bases agree with TRBD2. This CDR3 spans 17 amino acids. Germline V gives CDR1 SNHLY, CDR2 FYNNEI. V was clipped by 8 bases and J by 4 bases; unmatched bases: 8.

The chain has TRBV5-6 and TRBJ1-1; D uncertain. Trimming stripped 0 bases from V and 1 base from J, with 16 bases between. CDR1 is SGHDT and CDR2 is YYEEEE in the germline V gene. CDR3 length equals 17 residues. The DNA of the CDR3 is TGTGCCAGCAGCTTGGCCAACGGCCCCGGACGGAACACTGAAGCTTTCTTT. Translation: CASSLANGPGRNTEAFF.

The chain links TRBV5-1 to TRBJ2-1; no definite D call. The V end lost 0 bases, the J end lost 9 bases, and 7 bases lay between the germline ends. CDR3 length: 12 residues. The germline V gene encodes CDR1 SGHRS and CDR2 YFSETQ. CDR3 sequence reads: CASSLEGLEQFF. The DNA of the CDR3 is TGCGCCAGCAGCTTGGAAGGGCTTGAGCAGTTCTTC.

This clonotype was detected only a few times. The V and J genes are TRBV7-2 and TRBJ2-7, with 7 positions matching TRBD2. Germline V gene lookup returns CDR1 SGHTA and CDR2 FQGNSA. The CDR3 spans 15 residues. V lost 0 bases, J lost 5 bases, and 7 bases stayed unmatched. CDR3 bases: TGTGCCAGCAGCTTAGCGCGCGGGAGTGTGGACGAGCAGTACTTC. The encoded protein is CASSLARGSVDEQYF.

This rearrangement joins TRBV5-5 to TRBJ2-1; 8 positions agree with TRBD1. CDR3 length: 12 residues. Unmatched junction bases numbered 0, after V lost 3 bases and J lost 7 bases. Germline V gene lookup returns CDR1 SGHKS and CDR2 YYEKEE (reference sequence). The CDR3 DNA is TGTGCCAGCAGCTGGACAGGGAATGAGCAGTTCTTC. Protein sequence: CASSWTGNEQFF.

This CDR3 reads CASSFGPIGDEQFF. CDR3 coding DNA: TGTGCCAGCAGCTTCGGACCTATTGGGGATGAGCAGTTCTTC. The chain carries TRBV9 and TRBJ2-1; unclear D gene. The CDR3 covers 14 residues. Germline lookup yields CDR1 SGDLS and CDR2 YYNGEE. Trimming stripped 4 bases from V and 8 bases from J, with 16 bases between.

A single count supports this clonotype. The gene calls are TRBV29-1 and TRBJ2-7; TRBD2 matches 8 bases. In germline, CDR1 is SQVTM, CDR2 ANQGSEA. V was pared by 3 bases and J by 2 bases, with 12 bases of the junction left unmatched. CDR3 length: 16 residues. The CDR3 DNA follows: TGCAGCGTTGAGGGGAAGGGAGCGGGAGTCCCCTACGAGCAGTACTTC. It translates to CSVEGKGAGVPYEQYF.